Below, 14 T cell receptor beta chains from the same sample are listed, as sequenced in a study of CD4 T cells in relation to SARS-CoV-2 and coronaviruses. Before the COVID-19 pandemic, during about 2011-2019, CD4+ T cells were taken from unexposed donors. After roughly ten days of culture, CD4+ T cells were isolated. These TCRs' antigens remain unknown. Profiled with immunoSEQ multiplex PCR; TCRdb holds only in-frame clones, not every one. The data show about 21,000 clones, with just over 75% seen just once and approximately 15% held by the top ten. The sequenced sample consisted of CD4+ T cells from PBMCs, cultured in vitro. These receptors originate from a human donor in good health.

V usage is TRBV6-1 and J usage is TRBJ1-1; tentative D call: TRBD1 (5 bases). CDR1 MNHNS and CDR2 SASEGT come from the germline V gene. This CDR3 has 14 amino acids. V was pared by 3 bases and J by 3 bases, with 11 bases between. The CDR3 sequence is CASSETSGYTEAFF. The CDR3 coding sequence is TGTGCCAGCAGTGAGACCTCAGGGTACACTGAAGCTTTCTTT.

This rearrangement joins TRBV11-2 to TRBJ2-1; D ambiguous. V was clipped by 0 bases and J by 3 bases, with 9 bases between them. The CDR3 spans 15 residues. Germline-derived CDR1 and CDR2 are SGHAT and FQNNGV. The CDR3 DNA sequence: TGTGCCAGCAGCTTAGATGCTGACGGCTACAATGAGCAGTTCTTC. It codes for CASSLDADGYNEQFF. The variable domain in full, with the rest retrieved from reference TRBV11-2 and TRBJ2-1, is EAGVAQSPRYKIIEKRQSVAFWCNPISGHATLYWYQQILGQGPKLLIQFQNNGVVDDSQLPKDRFSAERLKGVDSTLKIQPAKLEDSAVYLCASSLDADGYNEQFFGPGTRLTVL.

The gene calls are TRBV2 and TRBJ1-5; a possible D gene is TRBD1 (5 bases). Per germline, CDR1 SNHLY and CDR2 FYNNEI. This CDR3 has 14 amino acids. Trimming stripped 7 bases from V and 2 bases from J, with 12 bases between. Here the CDR3 reads CASNRGTRNQPQHF. The CDR3 DNA is TGTGCCAGCAACCGAGGGACCCGCAATCAGCCCCAGCATTTT.

The gene calls are TRBV6-5 and TRBJ1-1; D gene ambiguous. Germline V gives CDR1 MNHEY, CDR2 SVGAGI. Trimming removed 8 bases from V and 0 bases from J, with 10 bases in between. The CDR3 runs to 13 residues. The CDR3 DNA is TGTGCCAGCTCCCGGGCCGTGAACACTGAAGCTTTCTTT. It yields the protein CASSRAVNTEAFF.

V usage is TRBV11-1 and J usage is TRBJ2-5; D may be TRBD1 (5 bases). Trimming removed 4 bases from V and 5 bases from J, with 5 bases in between. Germline V gene sequence: CDR1 SGHAT, CDR2 FQDESV (reference sequence). The CDR3 length is 11 residues. The CDR3 spells CASSSGETQYF. In DNA form, the CDR3 reads TGTGCCAGCAGCTCAGGGGAGACCCAGTACTTC.

The chain links TRBV10-1 to TRBJ2-1; D gene ambiguous. CDR3 length: 16 residues. V dropped 0 bases and J dropped 2 bases, with 11 bases sitting between them. Germline V CDR1 and CDR2: WNHNN, SYGVQD (reference sequence). CDR3 DNA: TGCGCCAGCAGTGAGTCGGACCAAAGGGCCTACAATGAGCAGTTCTTC. Encoded protein: CASSESDQRAYNEQFF.

The J gene is TRBJ1-5, the V gene TRBV2; D gene unclear. The CDR3 spans 15 residues. V lost 6 bases and J 7 bases, leaving 19 bases between the germline ends. Germline values: CDR1 SNHLY, CDR2 FYNNEI. The CDR3 bases are TGTGCCAGCAGCCGCCGCGGCGGGCTCTACCAGCCCCAGCATTTT. Protein: CASSRRGGLYQPQHF.

This chain links TRBV6-5 with TRBJ2-7; TRBD1 aligns across 9 bases. There are 14 residues in the CDR3. Germline CDR1 is MNHEY and CDR2 is SVGAGI. Germline trimming cut 5 bases from V and 3 bases from J; bases unmatched to any gene: 5. The CDR3 sequence is CASSRQGVSYEQYF. CDR3 bases: TGTGCCAGCAGTCGACAGGGGGTAAGCTACGAGCAGTACTTC.

This chain links TRBV2 with TRBJ1-4; D gene unclear. The CDR3 runs 15 residues. Germline V gene data show CDR1 as SNHLY and CDR2 as FYNNEI. V lost 1 base to trimming and J lost 5 bases, with 11 bases between them. The DNA for the CDR3 is TGTGCCAGCAGTGAAGTCGGCACCGTCAATGAAAAACTGTTTTTT. This sequence encodes CASSEVGTVNEKLFF.

This clone has a handful of counts. This chain joins TRBV18 and TRBJ1-1; no clear D gene. Trimming took 7 bases from V and 4 from J, leaving 19 bases between them. There are 15 residues in the CDR3. Per germline, CDR1 KGHSH and CDR2 LQKENI. The CDR3 is CASLPRVKPGTEAFF. The CDR3 DNA follows: TGTGCCAGCTTGCCACGGGTCAAACCGGGCACTGAAGCTTTCTTT.

This clone was seen a few times. This chain links TRBV27 with TRBJ2-7; the D is unclear. CDR1 and CDR2 from the germline V gene are MNHEY and SMNVEV (reference sequence). V lost 0 bases, J lost 0 bases, and 6 bases lay in between. This CDR3 contains 14 residues. In DNA form, the CDR3 reads TGTGCCAGCAGTTTATCTGGGTTCTCCTACGAGCAGTACTTC. Residues: CASSLSGFSYEQYF.

This rearrangement joins TRBV6-1 to TRBJ2-1; 7 bases fit TRBD1. The CDR3 totals 14 residues. V lost 3 bases to trimming and J lost 8 bases; unmatched junction nucleotides: 7. Per germline, CDR1 MNHNS and CDR2 SASEGT. The CDR3 loop reads CASSESQGVHEQFF. In DNA, the CDR3 is TGTGCCAGCAGTGAGAGCCAGGGGGTCCATGAGCAGTTCTTC.

This clone was seen only once. The J gene is TRBJ2-1, the V gene TRBV27; D unresolved. The CDR3 totals 15 residues. The germline V gene encodes CDR1 MNHEY and CDR2 SMNVEV (reference sequence). V was pared by 0 bases and J by 0 bases, with 6 bases between. CDR3 amino acids: CASSLSGSSYNEQFF. The CDR3 nucleotides read TGTGCCAGCAGTTTATCCGGAAGCTCCTACAATGAGCAGTTCTTC.

This rearrangement joins TRBV28 to TRBJ1-5; D is possibly TRBD1 (6 bases). Germline V lookup: CDR1 MDHEN, CDR2 SYDVKM. The CDR3 extends over 14 amino acids. The germline V and J ends were trimmed by 7 bases and 7 bases, with 17 bases remaining between them. The CDR3 nucleotides read TGTGCCAGCATTGCCGGAGGGGGGTGGCAGCCCCAGCATTTT. Its translation is CASIAGGGWQPQHF.